This T cell receptor beta chain was observed in a study of T cell responses to AZD1222 COVID-19 vaccine. This clone was picked up one time. Its antigen is not known. The CDR3 runs to 13 residues. The V end was cut by 6 bases, the J end by 1 base, with 10 bases between. Germline lookup yields CDR1 KGHSH and CDR2 LQKENI. Doses given second, at about 4 or about 12 weeks, were pooled. The table came from immunoSEQ multiplex PCR; TCRdb's copy has only in-frame clones and leaves some out. The data contain fewer than 120,000 clones, just under 95% of them singletons. Study conclusions and caveats: Of the AZD1222 recipients, only 5 or 6 were seropositive at baseline. Mapped onto spike, vaccine-associated CD4 TCRs spanned it and were dominant at 160-218 and 743-854.

The chain recombines TRBV18 with TRBJ2-7; D is perhaps TRBD2 (5 bases). The TCR originated in an adult who received the AZD1222 COVID-19 vaccine. The sequences come from peripheral blood, collected 28 days after the second AZD1222 dose. The CDR3 sequence is CASSPRESYEQYF. The DNA for the CDR3 is TGTGCCAGCTCCCCTCGGGAATCCTACGAGCAGTACTTC.